A selection of T cell receptor beta chains follows, all from one sample in a study of blood T cell repertoires in COVID-19. The data were produced by immunoSEQ multiplex PCR, yet TCRdb's version contains in-frame clones alone and is incomplete. The profile shows approximately 85,000 clones, 90% of them singletons. The sequencing input was peripheral blood. The source of these receptors is a woman of 80 years or more with active or convalescent COVID-19. CDR3s include the opening cysteine and the closing phenylalanine or tryptophan. The D gene is left open where the match is weak. A clone size is listed for some rows: how often the clone was seen (once, few, many), or a class if it is expanded.

DNA: TGTGCCAGCAGTTACTCGGCACAGGGCGGGGAAAAACTGTTTTTT
CDR3: CASSYSAQGGEKLFF
size: NA
V: TRBV6-2/TRBV6-3
D: NA
J: TRBJ1-4

DNA: TGTGCCAGCAGCCTAGTACGGGGGGACTATGGCTACACCTTC
CDR3: CASSLVRGDYGYTF
size: NA
V: TRBV5-4
D: NA
J: TRBJ1-2

DNA: TGTGCCAGCTCACCAAGACGACTAGCGGGGGGGTATGAGCAGTTCTTC
CDR3: CASSPRRLAGGYEQFF
size: NA
V: TRBV18
D: TRBD2
J: TRBJ2-1

DNA: TGTGCCAGCAGTGCGAGCTGGACAGCGACCGCTGGCTACACCTTC
CDR3: CASSASWTATAGYTF
size: NA
V: TRBV2
D: NA
J: TRBJ1-2

DNA: TGTGCCAGCAGCAAGGGGGTTAGCGGGAGATTGACCTACAATGAGCAGTTCTTC
CDR3: CASSKGVSGRLTYNEQFF
size: NA
V: TRBV14
D: TRBD2
J: TRBJ2-1

DNA: TGTGCCAGCAGCCTCCTGACTCCAGCCTACGAGCAGTACTTC
CDR3: CASSLLTPAYEQYF
size: NA
V: TRBV5-5
D: NA
J: TRBJ2-7

DNA: TGTGCCAGCAGTGAGGGGGCTGGGACCCAGTACTTC
CDR3: CASSEGAGTQYF
size: once
V: TRBV2
D: NA
J: TRBJ2-5

DNA: TGTGCCAGCAGTTTATCGGCAGGGGGCGGGTATGGCTACACCTTC
CDR3: CASSLSAGGGYGYTF
size: NA
V: TRBV28
D: TRBD1
J: TRBJ1-2

DNA: TGTGCCAGCAGTGCACCCGGTGGACAGGTGTACGAGCAGTACTTC
CDR3: CASSAPGGQVYEQYF
size: NA
V: TRBV25-1
D: TRBD1
J: TRBJ2-7

DNA: TGTGCCAGCACGTCGACAGGGAACTATGGCTACACCTTC
CDR3: CASTSTGNYGYTF
size: NA
V: TRBV28
D: TRBD1
J: TRBJ1-2

DNA: TGTGCCAGCAGTTTAGCTGGGAGGGGGGCTTGGGGCTACACCTTC
CDR3: CASSLAGRGAWGYTF
size: NA
V: TRBV27
D: NA
J: TRBJ1-2

DNA: TGTGCCAGCAGCCCTCGGGGGGCTGGCACAGATACGCAGTATTTT
CDR3: CASSPRGAGTDTQYF
size: NA
V: TRBV6-6
D: NA
J: TRBJ2-3

DNA: TGTGCCAGCAGTTATACAGGACAGAACTATGGCTACACCTTC
CDR3: CASSYTGQNYGYTF
size: NA
V: TRBV28
D: NA
J: TRBJ1-2

DNA: TGTGCCAGCAGTGCGCTAGCGGGAGGGATTACCTACGAGCAGTACTTC
CDR3: CASSALAGGITYEQYF
size: NA
V: TRBV6-1
D: TRBD2
J: TRBJ2-7

DNA: TGTGCCAGCTCACCTCCGGGACAGAGACTCTTGAACTATGGCTACACCTTC
CDR3: CASSPPGQRLLNYGYTF
size: NA
V: TRBV18
D: TRBD1
J: TRBJ1-2

DNA: TGTGCCAGCAGCGGGACAGGGGTGATGAACACTGAAGCTTTCTTT
CDR3: CASSGTGVMNTEAFF
size: NA
V: TRBV28
D: TRBD1
J: TRBJ1-1

DNA: TGCGCCAGCAGCCAAGAGGCCGGAGCCACTAATCAAGAGACCCAGTACTTC
CDR3: CASSQEAGATNQETQYF
size: NA
V: TRBV4-1
D: NA
J: TRBJ2-5

DNA: TGTGCCAGCAGTCTCGGACAGGGAAGGGATCAGCCCCAGCATTTT
CDR3: CASSLGQGRDQPQHF
size: NA
V: TRBV6-5
D: TRBD1
J: TRBJ1-5

DNA: TGCGCCAGCAGCCTTATCTGGGCAGGGAACTACGAGCAGTACTTC
CDR3: CASSLIWAGNYEQYF
size: NA
V: TRBV4-1
D: NA
J: TRBJ2-7

DNA: TGTGCCAGCAGTTTGGGCGGGAGAGCCCCCTACAATGAGCAGTTCTTC
CDR3: CASSLGGRAPYNEQFF
size: NA
V: TRBV28
D: TRBD2
J: TRBJ2-1

DNA: TGTGCCAGCTCCGGGGTAGGGTATGGCTACACCTTC
CDR3: CASSGVGYGYTF
size: NA
V: TRBV28
D: NA
J: TRBJ1-2

DNA: TGTGCCAGCAGTGCCCCCGGGACACTTTCAGTGACCCAGTACTTC
CDR3: CASSAPGTLSVTQYF
size: NA
V: TRBV28
D: NA
J: TRBJ2-5

DNA: TGCGCCAGCACCCCAGACGTTGCGCTAGCGGGAGGACCCTACGAGCAGTACTTC
CDR3: CASTPDVALAGGPYEQYF
size: NA
V: TRBV5-1
D: TRBD2
J: TRBJ2-7

DNA: TGTGCCAGCAGTGATCGACAGAATGAAAAACTGTTTTTT
CDR3: CASSDRQNEKLFF
size: NA
V: TRBV6-1
D: NA
J: TRBJ1-4

DNA: TGTGCCAGCAGTGAAGGACAGGGCGGGGAGCTGTTTTTT
CDR3: CASSEGQGGELFF
size: NA
V: TRBV2
D: TRBD1
J: TRBJ2-2

DNA: TGCGCCAGCAGCCCCGGGACAGGGGTTGGTGGCTACACCTTC
CDR3: CASSPGTGVGGYTF
size: few
V: TRBV10-2
D: TRBD1
J: TRBJ1-2

DNA: TGCGCCAGCAGCAGAGGGACTAGCCCAGTTGACGAGCAGTACTTC
CDR3: CASSRGTSPVDEQYF
size: NA
V: TRBV5-1
D: TRBD2
J: TRBJ2-7

DNA: TGTGCCAGCAGTGAATTTCAGGGTACCAGTGAAAAACTGTTTTTT
CDR3: CASSEFQGTSEKLFF
size: NA
V: TRBV2
D: NA
J: TRBJ1-4

DNA: TGTGCCAGCAGTGTGGACCGGGAGACTGAAGCTTTCTTT
CDR3: CASSVDRETEAFF
size: NA
V: TRBV2
D: NA
J: TRBJ1-1

DNA: TGTGCCAGCAGTTCGGGACAGAAAGCAACTAATGAAAAACTGTTTTTT
CDR3: CASSSGQKATNEKLFF
size: NA
V: TRBV28
D: TRBD1
J: TRBJ1-4

DNA: TGTGCCAGCAGCTTCACAGGGTCTGGGGCCAACGTCCTGACTTTC
CDR3: CASSFTGSGANVLTF
size: NA
V: TRBV5-8
D: NA
J: TRBJ2-6

DNA: TGCGCCAGCAGAAACGAACCTTCACTCACAGATACGCAGTATTTT
CDR3: CASRNEPSLTDTQYF
size: NA
V: TRBV5-1
D: NA
J: TRBJ2-3

DNA: TGTGCCAGCAGCCAAGATCTAGAGGGACAGCTTTGCTCCTACGAGCAGTACTTC
CDR3: CASSQDLEGQLCSYEQYF
size: NA
V: TRBV3-1/TRBV3-2
D: TRBD1
J: TRBJ2-7

DNA: TGTGCCAGCAGCGCGTACAACTATGGCTACACCTTC
CDR3: CASSAYNYGYTF
size: NA
V: TRBV11-2
D: NA
J: TRBJ1-2

DNA: TGCAGTGCCGCGGCAGATACGCAGTATTTT
CDR3: CSAAADTQYF
size: once
V: TRBV20-1
D: NA
J: TRBJ2-3

DNA: TGTGCCAGCAGCCCCAGCGGGGGGGAGACCCAGTACTTC
CDR3: CASSPSGGETQYF
size: NA
V: TRBV7-2
D: TRBD2
J: TRBJ2-5

DNA: TGTGCCAGCAGCGGCCAAGGAGGGGCGGCCCAAGAGACCCAGTACTTC
CDR3: CASSGQGGAAQETQYF
size: NA
V: TRBV7-3
D: NA
J: TRBJ2-5

DNA: TGTGCCTGGAGCGGGGACAGGGAAAACTACGAGCAGTACTTC
CDR3: CAWSGDRENYEQYF
size: NA
V: TRBV30
D: TRBD1
J: TRBJ2-7

DNA: TGTGCCAGCAGCGGGACTAGCGGGAGACCTCCTGGCGAGCAGTACTTC
CDR3: CASSGTSGRPPGEQYF
size: NA
V: TRBV5-5
D: TRBD2
J: TRBJ2-7

DNA: TGTGCCAGCAGTTACCTAAATGAGCAGTTCTTC
CDR3: CASSYLNEQFF
size: once
V: TRBV6-5
D: NA
J: TRBJ2-1

DNA: TGTGCCAGTAGATCAGGACAGAGCCTAGGCGCTGAAGCTTTCTTT
CDR3: CASRSGQSLGAEAFF
size: NA
V: TRBV19
D: NA
J: TRBJ1-1

DNA: TGTGCCAGCAGTTTCAAGGGGGCGAATCAGCCCCAGCATTTT
CDR3: CASSFKGANQPQHF
size: few
V: TRBV27
D: TRBD1
J: TRBJ1-5

DNA: TGTGCCAGCAGGAACTCCCGGGACAGGGGGATCGAGCAGTACTTC
CDR3: CASRNSRDRGIEQYF
size: once
V: TRBV7-2
D: TRBD1
J: TRBJ2-7

DNA: TGTGCCAGCAGCTTTGAAGGGGAGGGATCACCCCTCCACTTT
CDR3: CASSFEGEGSPLHF
size: few
V: TRBV16
D: NA
J: TRBJ1-6

DNA: TGTGCCAGCAGAGTGGTGCAGGGGGGCACCGGGGAGCTGTTTTTT
CDR3: CASRVVQGGTGELFF
size: NA
V: TRBV28
D: NA
J: TRBJ2-2

DNA: TGCGCCAGCAGCCAAGAGACCATAGACAGTCAACACACAGATACGCAGTATTTT
CDR3: CASSQETIDSQHTDTQYF
size: NA
V: TRBV4-1
D: NA
J: TRBJ2-3

DNA: TGCGCCAGCAGCTTGGCCCTAATGACAGTGAACACTGAAGCTTTCTTT
CDR3: CASSLALMTVNTEAFF
size: few
V: TRBV5-1
D: NA
J: TRBJ1-1

DNA: TGTGCTAGTGGTGGGTCCTCCAGGGTAACTGAAGCTTTCTTT
CDR3: CASGGSSRVTEAFF
size: NA
V: TRBV12-5
D: NA
J: TRBJ1-1

DNA: TGTGCCAGCAGCCGCGGACTAACAGAGACCCAGTACTTC
CDR3: CASSRGLTETQYF
size: NA
V: TRBV7-9
D: NA
J: TRBJ2-5

DNA: TGTGCCAGCAGCGTAGAAGGAGAGAAGGGCTACACCTTC
CDR3: CASSVEGEKGYTF
size: NA
V: TRBV9
D: NA
J: TRBJ1-2

DNA: TGTGCCAGTAGTCAGGGCAGGGGGCTCTATGGCTACACCTTC
CDR3: CASSQGRGLYGYTF
size: NA
V: TRBV19
D: TRBD1
J: TRBJ1-2

DNA: TGCAGTGCTAGTCTAGGGACAGGGGTAGTGGAGGAGCAGTACTTC
CDR3: CSASLGTGVVEEQYF
size: NA
V: TRBV20-1
D: TRBD1
J: TRBJ2-7

DNA: TGTGCCAGCAGTTTAGCAGAGGAGGGCACTGAAGCTTTCTTT
CDR3: CASSLAEEGTEAFF
size: NA
V: TRBV27
D: NA
J: TRBJ1-1

DNA: TGTGCCATCAGTGACTCTCGGGGAGCAGAGACCCAGTACTTC
CDR3: CAISDSRGAETQYF
size: NA
V: TRBV10-3
D: NA
J: TRBJ2-5

DNA: TGTGCCAGCAGCCCGGCCCCCGGACTCTACGAGCAGTACTTC
CDR3: CASSPAPGLYEQYF
size: few
V: TRBV6-5
D: NA
J: TRBJ2-7

DNA: TGTGCCAGCAGCCCTCGGACAGGGGACTTGCGCGAGCAGTACTTC
CDR3: CASSPRTGDLREQYF
size: NA
V: TRBV5-4
D: TRBD1
J: TRBJ2-7

DNA: TGCGCCACCAGGGAGCGGGGGGGCTTGCACAGCACGCAGTATTTT
CDR3: CATRERGGLHSTQYF
size: NA
V: TRBV10-2
D: TRBD2
J: TRBJ2-3

DNA: TGTGCCAGCAGTTTTCGACAGGGGGGTGAAAAACTGTTTTTT
CDR3: CASSFRQGGEKLFF
size: NA
V: TRBV28
D: TRBD1
J: TRBJ1-4

DNA: TGTGCCAGCAGTGATGATGGGGGCAGCCAAGCTTTCTTT
CDR3: CASSDDGGSQAFF
size: few
V: TRBV25-1
D: NA
J: TRBJ1-1

DNA: TGTGCCAGCAGTTCTGTAAGCACCGCGGGAGACACGCAGTATTTT
CDR3: CASSSVSTAGDTQYF
size: NA
V: TRBV28
D: TRBD2
J: TRBJ2-3